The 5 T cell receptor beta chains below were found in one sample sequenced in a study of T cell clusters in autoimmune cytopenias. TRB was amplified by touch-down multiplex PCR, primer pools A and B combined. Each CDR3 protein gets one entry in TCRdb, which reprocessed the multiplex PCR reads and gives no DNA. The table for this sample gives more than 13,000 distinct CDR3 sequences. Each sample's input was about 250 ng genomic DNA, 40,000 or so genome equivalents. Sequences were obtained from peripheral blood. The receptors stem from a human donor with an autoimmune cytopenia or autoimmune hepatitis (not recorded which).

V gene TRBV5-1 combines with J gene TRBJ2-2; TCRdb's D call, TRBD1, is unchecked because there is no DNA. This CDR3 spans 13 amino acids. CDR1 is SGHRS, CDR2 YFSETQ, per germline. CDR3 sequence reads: CASSLDPSGELFF.

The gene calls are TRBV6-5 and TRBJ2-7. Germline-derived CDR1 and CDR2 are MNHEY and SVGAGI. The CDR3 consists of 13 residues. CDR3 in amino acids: CASSVGFSYEQYF.

The CDR3 protein is CASSVTPSGELFF. The chain is built from TRBV6-1 and TRBJ2-2. The CDR3 consists of 13 residues. Germline V gene data show CDR1 as MNHNS and CDR2 as SASEGT.

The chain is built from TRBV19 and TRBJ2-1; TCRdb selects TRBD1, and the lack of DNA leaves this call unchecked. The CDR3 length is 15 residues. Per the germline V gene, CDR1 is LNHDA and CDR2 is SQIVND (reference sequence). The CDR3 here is CATDWGGGPYNEQFF.

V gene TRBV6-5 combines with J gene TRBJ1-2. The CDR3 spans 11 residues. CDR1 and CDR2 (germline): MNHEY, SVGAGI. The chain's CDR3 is CASSWPGGYTF.